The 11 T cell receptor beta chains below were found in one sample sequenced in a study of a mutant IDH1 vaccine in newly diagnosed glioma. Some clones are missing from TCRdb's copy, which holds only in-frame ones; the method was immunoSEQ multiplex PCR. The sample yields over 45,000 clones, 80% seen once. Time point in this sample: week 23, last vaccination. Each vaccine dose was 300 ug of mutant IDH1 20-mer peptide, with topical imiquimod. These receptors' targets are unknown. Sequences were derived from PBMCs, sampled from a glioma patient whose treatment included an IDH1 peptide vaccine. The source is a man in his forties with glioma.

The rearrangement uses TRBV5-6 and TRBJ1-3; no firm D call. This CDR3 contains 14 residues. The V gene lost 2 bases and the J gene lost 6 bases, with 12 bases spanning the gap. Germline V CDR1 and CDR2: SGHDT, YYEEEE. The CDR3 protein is CASSLKGSQNTIYF. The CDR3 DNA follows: TGTGCCAGCAGCTTAAAGGGCAGCCAAAACACCATATATTTT.

The CDR3 reads CASSPYGGQVTEAFF. The CDR3 nucleotides read TGTGCCAGCTCACCCTACGGTGGACAGGTCACTGAAGCTTTCTTT. The V call is TRBV18, the J call TRBJ1-1, with 7 bases lining up with TRBD1. The CDR3 spans 15 residues. Germline CDR1 reads KGHSH; CDR2 reads LQKENI. V lost 3 bases, J lost 4 bases, and 8 bases stayed unmatched.

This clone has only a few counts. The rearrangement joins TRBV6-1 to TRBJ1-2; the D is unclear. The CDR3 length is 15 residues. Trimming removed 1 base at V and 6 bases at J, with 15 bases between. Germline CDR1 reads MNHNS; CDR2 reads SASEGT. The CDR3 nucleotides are TGTGCCAGCAGTGAAGTGGGCGTAGCTGGGGATGGCTACACCTTC. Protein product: CASSEVGVAGDGYTF.

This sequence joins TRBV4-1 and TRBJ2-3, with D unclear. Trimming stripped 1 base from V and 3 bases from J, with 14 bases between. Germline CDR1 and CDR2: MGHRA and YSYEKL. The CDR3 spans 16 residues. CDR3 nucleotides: TGCGCCAGCAGCCAAGGGTGGGGATCGGTTACAGATACGCAGTATTTT. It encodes CASSQGWGSVTDTQYF.

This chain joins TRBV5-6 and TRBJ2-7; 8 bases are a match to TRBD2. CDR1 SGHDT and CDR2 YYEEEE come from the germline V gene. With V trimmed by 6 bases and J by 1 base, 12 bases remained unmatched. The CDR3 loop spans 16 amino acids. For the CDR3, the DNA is TGTGCCAGCAACTCCGGGGGGGTACTGGGGTCCTACGAGCAGTACTTC. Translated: CASNSGGVLGSYEQYF.

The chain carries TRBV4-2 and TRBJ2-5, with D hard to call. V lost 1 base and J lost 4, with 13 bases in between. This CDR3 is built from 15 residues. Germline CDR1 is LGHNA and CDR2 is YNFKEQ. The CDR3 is CASSQASSRSETQYF. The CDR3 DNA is TGTGCCAGCAGCCAAGCGAGTAGTCGTTCAGAGACCCAGTACTTC.

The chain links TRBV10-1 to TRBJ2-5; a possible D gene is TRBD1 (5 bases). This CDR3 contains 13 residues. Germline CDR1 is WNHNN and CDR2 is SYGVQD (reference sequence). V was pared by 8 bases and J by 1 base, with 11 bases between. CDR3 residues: CASGGHVQETQYF. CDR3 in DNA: TGCGCCAGCGGCGGACATGTCCAAGAGACCCAGTACTTC.

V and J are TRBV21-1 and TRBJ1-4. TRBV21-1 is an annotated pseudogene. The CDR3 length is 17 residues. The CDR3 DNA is TGTGCCAGCAGCAAAGGCGGATGTTCGGGGTATAATGAAAAACTGTTTTTT. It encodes CASSKGGCSGYNEKLFF.

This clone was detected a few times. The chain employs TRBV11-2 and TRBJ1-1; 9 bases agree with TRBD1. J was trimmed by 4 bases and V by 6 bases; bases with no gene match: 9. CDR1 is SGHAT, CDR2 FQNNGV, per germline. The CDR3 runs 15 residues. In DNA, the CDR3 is TGTGCCAGCAGACGAGGGACAGGGAAGGTCACTGAAGCTTTCTTT. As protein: CASRRGTGKVTEAFF.

In DNA form, the CDR3 reads TGCGCCAGCAGCCCGAGCTTCTGGTCTGGAAACACCATATATTTT. Translating it yields CASSPSFWSGNTIYF. The chain is built from TRBV5-1 and TRBJ1-3, with D hard to call. Trimming took off 4 bases at V and 1 base at J, with 12 bases between the two ends. In germline, CDR1 is SGHRS, CDR2 YFSETQ. CDR3 length: 15 residues.

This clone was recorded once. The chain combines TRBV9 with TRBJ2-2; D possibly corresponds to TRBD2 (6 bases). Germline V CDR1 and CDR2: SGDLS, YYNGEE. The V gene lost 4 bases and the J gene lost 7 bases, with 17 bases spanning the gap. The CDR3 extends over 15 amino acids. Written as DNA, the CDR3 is TGTGCCAGCAGCCCTCGGACCACCGGGGGCGGGGAGCTGTTTTTT. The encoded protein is CASSPRTTGGGELFF. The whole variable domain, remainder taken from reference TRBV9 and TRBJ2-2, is DSGVTQTPKHLITATGQRVTLRCSPRSGDLSVYWYQQSLDQGLQFLIQYYNGEERAKGNILERFSAQQFPDLHSELNLSSLELGDSALYFCASSPRTTGGGELFFGEGSRLTVL.